The 10 T cell receptor beta chains below were found in one sample sequenced in a study of T cells in women clearing cervical HPV infection. The assay was immunoSEQ multiplex PCR, and TCRdb's table has in-frame clones only and misses some. In total, the table holds around 30,000 clones. Sequenced input: blood buffy coat. Every receptor here comes from a woman between 18 and 75 years old with a cervical HPV16 infection that either progressed to CIN3+ or cleared (not recorded which).

Concerning this clone: The read halts 3 residues ahead of the CDR3 end, with the missing end drawn from the germline J gene. This sequence joins TRBV7-3 and TRBJ1-4; the D gene is possibly TRBD1 (6 bases). The CDR3 runs to 15 residues. Germline values: CDR1 SGHTA, CDR2 FQGTGA. Here the CDR3 reads CASSLLGRGNSPLFF. The sequenced part of the CDR3 DNA is TGTGCCAGCAGCTTATTGGGCAGGGGAAATTCACCA. Using reference TRBV7-3 and TRBJ1-4 for the parts outside the CDR3, the full variable domain is GAGVSQTPSNKVTEKGKYVELRCDPISGHTALYWYRQSLGQGPEFLIYFQGTGAADDSGLPNDRFFAVRPEGSVSTLKIQRTERGDSAVYLCASSLLGRGNSPLFFGSGTQLSVL.

In the case of this clone: Sequencing ends 3 residues short of the CDR3 end; the germline J gene provides the rest. The rearrangement uses TRBV2 and TRBJ1-1; TRBD1 agrees at 7 bases. This CDR3 has 15 amino acids. Germline V CDR1 and CDR2: SNHLY, FYNNEI. After removal of 6 bases from V and 6 bases from J, the junction contained 13 bases not matched to a gene. The sequenced CDR3 bases are TGTGCCAGCAGGGGCGACCACCTGGGACAGTCTGAA. It is translated as CASRGDHLGQSE. The full CDR3 protein reads CASRGDHLGQSEAFF.

About this clone: The read is 3 residues too short to cover the CDR3 end, so that end is filled in from the germline J gene. This rearrangement joins TRBV5-6 to TRBJ1-6; TRBD1 matches at 9 bases. Per the germline V gene, CDR1 is SGHDT and CDR2 is YYEEEE. This CDR3 contains 14 residues. CDR3 DNA (partial): TGTGCCAGCAGCTTGTATACAGGGGGCGTCCCC. Translated, it gives CASSLYTGGVP. The complete CDR3 protein is CASSLYTGGVPLHF.

In the case of this clone: The read terminates 3 residues ahead of where the CDR3 ends, so the germline J gene completes it. V and J are TRBV7-8 and TRBJ1-3, with a tentative D call TRBD1 (5 bases). The length of the CDR3 is 14 residues. From germline, CDR1 is SGHVS and CDR2 FQNEAQ. With 7 bases removed from V and 4 bases from J, the gap between germline ends came to 14 bases. CDR3 in amino acids: CASTSGGEGNTIYF. The sequenced CDR3 bases are TGTGCCAGCACCTCCGGGGGGGAAGGAAACACC.

On this clone itself: The read comes to an end 3 residues before the CDR3 does, leaving the germline J gene to fill in the end. The chain combines TRBV20-1 with TRBJ2-3; the D is unclear. CDR1 is DFQATT, CDR2 SNEGSKA, per germline (reference sequence). V was shortened by 0 bases and J by 8 bases, with 9 bases between the two germline ends. The CDR3 is made up of 12 amino acids. The CDR3 bases that were read are TGCAGTGCTAGAGACCCCCTGTCTACG. Protein: CSARDPLST. The whole CDR3 protein is CSARDPLSTQYF.

With regard to this clone: The read finishes 3 residues shy of the CDR3 end, and the germline J gene is used to complete it. V and J are TRBV5-4 and TRBJ2-1; 8 positions match TRBD1. Germline V gene lookup returns CDR1 SGHNT and CDR2 YYREEE (reference sequence). The CDR3 runs 15 residues. Trimming cost V 4 bases and J 0 bases; bases outside gene matches: 3. The CDR3 DNA, read in part, is TGTGCCAGCAGCCCAGGGACAGGCTCCTACAATGAG. Translated: CASSPGTGSYNE. The entire CDR3 is CASSPGTGSYNEQFF.

About this clone: Read data end 3 residues before the CDR3 end; the end is taken from the germline J gene. V gene TRBV5-1 combines with J gene TRBJ2-2, with TRBD2 identical over 8 bases. This CDR3 comprises 16 residues. From germline, CDR1 is SGHRS and CDR2 YFSETQ. Trimming took 4 bases from V and 7 from J; bases not matched to a gene: 12. CDR3 protein: CASSLGLGDIVGELFF. CDR3 DNA (partial): TGCGCCAGCAGCCTGGGACTAGGGGATATTGTCGGGGAG.

As concerns this clone: Read coverage stops 3 residues before the CDR3 terminus; the germline J gene supplies the remainder. The rearrangement joins TRBV12-5 to TRBJ1-3, with TRBD1 identical over 9 bases. The junction had 11 bases not matched to a gene; V was cut back by 9 bases and J by 5 bases. The CDR3 runs 15 residues. Germline-derived CDR1 and CDR2 are LGHNT and FRNRAP. The CDR3 loop reads CASGQGRPSRNTIYF. The sequenced CDR3 bases are TGTGCTAGCGGACAGGGGCGACCTTCTAGAAACACC.

To note about this clone: From the germline J gene comes the end of the CDR3, since the read stops 3 residues before it. The V and J genes are TRBV18 and TRBJ2-2; possible D gene TRBD1, 6 bases. Trimming stripped 3 bases from V and 7 bases from J, with 15 bases between. The CDR3 sequence is 15 residues long. Germline assignment: CDR1 KGHSH and CDR2 LQKENI. This CDR3 is CASSPSRGTIGELFF. The covered CDR3 bases are TGTGCCAGCTCACCCAGCAGGGGAACGATCGGGGAG.

With respect to this clone: The missing CDR3 end, 3 residues past where the read stops, is filled in from the germline J gene. The genes are TRBV11-1 and TRBJ1-1; D gene unclear. Deletions cut 5 bases from V and 4 bases from J, with 11 bases between. Germline CDR1 SGHAT, CDR2 FQDESV (reference sequence). The CDR3 has 13 amino acids. Incomplete CDR3 DNA: TGTGCCAGCAGCACAAGACATAGCACTGAA. It is translated as CASSTRHSTE. The whole CDR3 is CASSTRHSTEAFF.